This T cell receptor (beta chain) came from a study of control samples from healthy donors and cancer patients. Assay: immunoSEQ multiplex PCR; the TCRdb copy retains only in-frame clones and omits some. The listing contains about 190,000 clones. The germline CDR1 and CDR2 sequences are SGHTA and FQGNSA. This CDR3 region has 13 residues. The V and J ends lost 5 bases and 8 bases respectively, with 13 bases between them. This chain connects TRBV7-2 to TRBJ1-5; D perhaps matches TRBD1 (6 bases). What was sequenced was blood. This clonotype was sampled from a woman under 40 in good health. Here the CDR3 reads CASSPQGRKPQHF. The CDR3 DNA reads TGTGCCAGCAGCCCCCAGGGGCGCAAGCCCCAGCATTTT.